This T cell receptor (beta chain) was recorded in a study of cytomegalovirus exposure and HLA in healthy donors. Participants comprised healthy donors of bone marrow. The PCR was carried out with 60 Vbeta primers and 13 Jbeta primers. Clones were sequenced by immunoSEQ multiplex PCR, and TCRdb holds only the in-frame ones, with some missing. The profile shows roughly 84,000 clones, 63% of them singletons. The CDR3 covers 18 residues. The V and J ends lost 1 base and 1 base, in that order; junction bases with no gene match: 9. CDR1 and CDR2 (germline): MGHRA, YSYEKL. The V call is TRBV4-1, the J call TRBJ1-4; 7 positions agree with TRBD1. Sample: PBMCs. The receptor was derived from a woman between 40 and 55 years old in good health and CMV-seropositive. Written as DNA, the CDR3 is TGCGCCAGCAGCCAAGTCAGGGGGAAGGGTAAAACTAATGAAAAACTGTTTTTT. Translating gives CASSQVRGKGKTNEKLFF.